The clone carrying this T cell receptor beta chain was seen once. The protocol was immunoSEQ multiplex PCR, while the TCRdb copy is restricted to in-frame clones and leaves out a portion. The sample has under 250,000 clones; 81% are singletons. This CDR3 region has 11 residues. Looked up from germline, CDR1 is MNHEY and CDR2 is SVGEGT. Trimming took off 6 bases at V and 6 bases at J, with 7 bases between the two ends. The sample is drawn from a study of blood T cell repertoires in COVID-19. Study information: There were acute and convalescent COVID-19 samples, and they came from the United States, Italy and Spain.

J is TRBJ2-3 and V is TRBV6-2 or TRBV6-3; D is uncertain. The sequence came from a woman aged 80 or over with acute or convalescent COVID-19. What was sequenced was peripheral blood. The chain's CDR3 is CASSPSDTQYF. CDR3 coding DNA: TGTGCCAGCAGCCCTTCGGATACGCAGTATTTT.